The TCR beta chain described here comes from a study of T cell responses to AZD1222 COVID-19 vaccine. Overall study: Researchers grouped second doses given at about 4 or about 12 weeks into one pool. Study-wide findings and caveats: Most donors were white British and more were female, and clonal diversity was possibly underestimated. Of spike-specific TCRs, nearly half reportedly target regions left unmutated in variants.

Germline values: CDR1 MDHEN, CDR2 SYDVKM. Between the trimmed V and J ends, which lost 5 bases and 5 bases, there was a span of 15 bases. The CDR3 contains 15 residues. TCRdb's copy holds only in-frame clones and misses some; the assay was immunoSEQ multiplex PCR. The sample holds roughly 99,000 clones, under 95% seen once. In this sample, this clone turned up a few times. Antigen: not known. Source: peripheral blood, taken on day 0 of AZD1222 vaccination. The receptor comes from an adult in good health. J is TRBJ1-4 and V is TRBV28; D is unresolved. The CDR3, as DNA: TGTGCCAGCAGTCTAACCCCTGGGGTGAATGAAAAACTGTTTTTT. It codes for CASSLTPGVNEKLFF.